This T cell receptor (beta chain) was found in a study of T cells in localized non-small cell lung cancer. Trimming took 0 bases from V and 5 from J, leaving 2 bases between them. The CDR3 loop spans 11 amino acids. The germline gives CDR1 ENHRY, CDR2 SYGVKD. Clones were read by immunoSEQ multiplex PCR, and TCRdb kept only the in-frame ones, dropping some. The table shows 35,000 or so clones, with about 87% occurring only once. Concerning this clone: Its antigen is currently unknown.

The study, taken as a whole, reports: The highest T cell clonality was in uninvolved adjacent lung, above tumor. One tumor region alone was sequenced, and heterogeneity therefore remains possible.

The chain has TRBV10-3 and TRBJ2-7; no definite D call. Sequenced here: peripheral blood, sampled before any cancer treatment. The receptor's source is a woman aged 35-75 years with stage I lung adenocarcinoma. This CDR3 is CAISESDEQYF. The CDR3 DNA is TGTGCCATCAGTGAGTCCGACGAGCAGTACTTC.